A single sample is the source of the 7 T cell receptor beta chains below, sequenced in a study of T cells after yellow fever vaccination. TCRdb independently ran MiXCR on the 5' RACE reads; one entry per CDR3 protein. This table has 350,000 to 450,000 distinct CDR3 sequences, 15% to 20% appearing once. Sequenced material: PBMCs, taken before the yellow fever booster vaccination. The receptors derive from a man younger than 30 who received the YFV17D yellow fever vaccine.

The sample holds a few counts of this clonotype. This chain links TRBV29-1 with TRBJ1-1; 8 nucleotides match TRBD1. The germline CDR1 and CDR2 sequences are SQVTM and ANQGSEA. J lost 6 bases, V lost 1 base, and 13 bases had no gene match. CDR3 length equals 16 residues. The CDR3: CSVEVRGRGRVAEAFF. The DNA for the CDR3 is TGCAGCGTTGAAGTCAGGGGCAGGGGGCGGGTCGCTGAAGCTTTCTTT.

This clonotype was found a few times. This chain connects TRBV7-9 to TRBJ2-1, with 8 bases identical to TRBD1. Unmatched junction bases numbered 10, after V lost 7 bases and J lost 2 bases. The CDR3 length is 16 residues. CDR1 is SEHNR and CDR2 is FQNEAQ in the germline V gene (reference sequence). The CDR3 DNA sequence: TGTGCCAGCATGTACAGGGGGAACGTTCCCTACAATGAGCAGTTCTTC. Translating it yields CASMYRGNVPYNEQFF.

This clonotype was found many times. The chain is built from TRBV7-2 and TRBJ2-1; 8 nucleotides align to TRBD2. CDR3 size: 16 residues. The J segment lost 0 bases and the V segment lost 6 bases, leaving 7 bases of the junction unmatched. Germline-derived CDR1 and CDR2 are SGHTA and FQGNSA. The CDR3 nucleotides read TGTGCCAGCAGATCCCCGGGGGGGGGCTCCTACAATGAGCAGTTCTTC. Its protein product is CASRSPGGGSYNEQFF.

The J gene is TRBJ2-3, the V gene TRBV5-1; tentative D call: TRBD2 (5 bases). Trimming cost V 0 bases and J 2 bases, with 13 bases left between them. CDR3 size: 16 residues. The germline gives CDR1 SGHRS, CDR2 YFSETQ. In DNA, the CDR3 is TGCGCCAGCAGCTTGGTGTGGGAGCTCCACACAGATACGCAGTATTTT. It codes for CASSLVWELHTDTQYF. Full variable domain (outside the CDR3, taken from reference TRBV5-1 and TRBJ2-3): KAGVTQTPRYLIKTRGQQVTLSCSPISGHRSVSWYQQTPGQGLQFLFEYFSETQRNKGNFPGRFSGRQFSNSRSEMNVSTLELGDSALYLCASSLVWELHTDTQYFGPGTRLTVL.

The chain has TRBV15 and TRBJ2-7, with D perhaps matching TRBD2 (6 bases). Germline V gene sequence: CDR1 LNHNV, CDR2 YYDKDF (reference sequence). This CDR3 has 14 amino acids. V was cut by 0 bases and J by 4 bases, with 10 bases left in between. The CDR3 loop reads CATSRDRGWYEQYF. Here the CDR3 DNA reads TGTGCCACCAGCAGAGATCGGGGGTGGTACGAGCAGTACTTC.

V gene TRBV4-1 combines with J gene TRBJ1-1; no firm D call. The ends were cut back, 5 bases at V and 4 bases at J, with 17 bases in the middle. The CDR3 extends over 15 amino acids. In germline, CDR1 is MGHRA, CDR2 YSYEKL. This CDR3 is CASSNKFGRSTEAFF. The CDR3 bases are TGCGCCAGCAGCAATAAGTTCGGGAGATCCACTGAAGCTTTCTTT.

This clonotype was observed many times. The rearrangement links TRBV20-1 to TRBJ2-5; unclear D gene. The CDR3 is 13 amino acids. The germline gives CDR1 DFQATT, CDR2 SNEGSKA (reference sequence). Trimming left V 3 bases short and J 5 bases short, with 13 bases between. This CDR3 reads CSASLPDPETQYF. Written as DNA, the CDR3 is TGCAGTGCTAGTCTTCCAGATCCGGAGACCCAGTACTTC.